Listed here are 3 T cell receptor beta chains from one sample, sequenced in a study of human T cells and chemical hapten exposure. Time point denoted: pre-sensitization, week 0. Treatment meaning: therapeutic diphenylcyclopropenone sensitization with weekly scalp DPC. TCRdb itself ran the RACE reads through MiXCR, one entry per CDR3 protein. The sample includes some 200,000 distinct CDR3 sequences, 25% to 30% of them seen just once. The sample consisted of whole blood, taken in connection with sensitization to the hapten diphenylcyclopropenone (DPC). The origin of the receptors is a woman aged 25 to 39 with alopecia areata. Some clones in this sample may be carry-over from other donors' samples.

The chain employs TRBV7-3 and TRBJ1-3, with TRBD1 as a possible D gene (5 bases). The V end lost 2 bases, the J end lost 1 base, and 6 bases lay between the germline ends. The CDR3 spans 14 residues. From germline, CDR1 is SGHTA and CDR2 FQGTGA. The CDR3 DNA sequence: TGTGCCAGCAGCTTACAGGGTTCTGGAAACACCATATATTTT. Translating it yields CASSLQGSGNTIYF.

V gene TRBV6-2 or TRBV6-3 combines with J gene TRBJ2-7; possible D gene TRBD2, 5 bases. Trimming shortened V by 6 bases and J by 5 bases, and 8 bases separated the two germline ends. The CDR3 has 11 amino acids. Germline assignment: CDR1 MNHEY and CDR2 SVGEGT. CDR3 bases: TGTGCCAGCAGGAGGGCGGACGAGCAGTACTTC. It specifies CASRRADEQYF.

J is TRBJ1-1 and V is TRBV29-1; D ambiguous. V was shortened by 8 bases and J by 3 bases, with 13 bases between the two germline ends. Germline CDR1 SQVTM, CDR2 ANQGSEA. The CDR3 runs 12 residues. The CDR3 loop reads CSTPPVDTEAFF. As DNA, the CDR3 is TGCAGCACACCCCCCGTGGACACTGAAGCTTTCTTT.